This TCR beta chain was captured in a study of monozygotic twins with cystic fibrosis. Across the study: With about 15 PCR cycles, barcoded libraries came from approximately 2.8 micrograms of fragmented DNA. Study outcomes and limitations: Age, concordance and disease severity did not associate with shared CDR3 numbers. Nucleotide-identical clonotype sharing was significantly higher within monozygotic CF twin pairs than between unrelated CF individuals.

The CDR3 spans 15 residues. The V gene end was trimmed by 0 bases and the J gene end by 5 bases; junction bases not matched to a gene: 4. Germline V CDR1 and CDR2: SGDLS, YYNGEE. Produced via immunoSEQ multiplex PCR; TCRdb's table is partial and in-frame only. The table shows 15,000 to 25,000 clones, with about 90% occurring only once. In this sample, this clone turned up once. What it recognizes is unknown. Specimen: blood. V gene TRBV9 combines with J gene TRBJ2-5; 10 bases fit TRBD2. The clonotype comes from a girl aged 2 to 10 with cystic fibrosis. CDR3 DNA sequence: TGTGCCAGCAGCGTAGGTAGCGGGAGGATGGAGACCCAGTACTTC. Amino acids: CASSVGSGRMETQYF.